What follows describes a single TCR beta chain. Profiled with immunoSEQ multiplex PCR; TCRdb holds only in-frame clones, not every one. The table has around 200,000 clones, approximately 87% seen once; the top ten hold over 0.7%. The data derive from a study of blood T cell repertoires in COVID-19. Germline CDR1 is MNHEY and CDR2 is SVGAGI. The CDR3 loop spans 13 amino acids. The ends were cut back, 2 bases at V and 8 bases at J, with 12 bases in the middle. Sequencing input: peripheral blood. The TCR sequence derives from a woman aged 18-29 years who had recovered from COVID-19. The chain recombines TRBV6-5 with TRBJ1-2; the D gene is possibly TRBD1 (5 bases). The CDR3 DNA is TGTGCCAGCAGTTACCGGGGGTCACAAGGCTACACCTTC. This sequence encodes CASSYRGSQGYTF.